The 18 T cell receptor beta chains below were found in one sample sequenced in a study of CD8+ T cells in alopecia areata. Reverse transcription of extracted RNA yielded cDNA, which provided the sequencing template. Clones were read by immunoSEQ multiplex PCR, and TCRdb kept only the in-frame ones, dropping some. The sample has 100,000 to 150,000 clones; around 60% are singletons. Sample: CD4+ T cells sorted from blood, taken at week 0. Receptors originate from a human donor with alopecia areata.

The rearrangement links TRBV10-3 to TRBJ1-1; 7 bases line up with TRBD1. Trimming at V came to 3 bases and at J to 3 bases, leaving 10 bases not matched to a gene. The CDR3 totals 16 residues. Looked up from germline, CDR1 is ENHRY and CDR2 is SYGVKD. The CDR3 region is CAISDPFSGGYTEAFF. CDR3 DNA: TGTGCCATCAGTGACCCCTTTTCAGGGGGGTACACTGAAGCTTTCTTT.

The V and J genes are TRBV10-3 and TRBJ2-3, with 12 nucleotides matching TRBD1. Trimming removed 4 bases from V and 4 bases from J; junction bases left unmatched: 18. Germline V lookup: CDR1 ENHRY, CDR2 SYGVKD. The CDR3 covers 20 residues. CDR3 DNA sequence: TGTGCCATCAGTGCATCCGGGACAGGGGGCGCATTCATCAGTGCAGATACGCAGTATTTT. This gives the protein CAISASGTGGAFISADTQYF.

The rearrangement uses TRBV29-1 and TRBJ2-5, with D possibly TRBD1 on 6 matching bases. Trimming removed 6 bases at V and 5 bases at J, with 16 bases between. The CDR3 length is 13 residues. The germline CDR1 and CDR2 sequences are SQVTM and ANQGSEA. The CDR3 sequence: CSVEDRREETQYF. The CDR3 DNA is TGCAGCGTAGAGGACAGACGAGAGGAGACCCAGTACTTC. Together with reference TRBV29-1 and TRBJ2-5, the CDR3 gives the full variable domain: SAVISQKPSRDICQRGTSLTIQCQVDSQVTMMFWYRQQPGQSLTLIATANQGSEATYESGFVIDKFPISRPNLTFSTLTVSNMSPEDSSIYLCSVEDRREETQYFGPGTRLLVL.

J is TRBJ2-4 and V is TRBV4-3, with 8 positions matching TRBD1. CDR3 length: 15 amino acids. V lost 7 bases and J lost 4; bases outside the gene matches: 9. Germline V CDR1 and CDR2: LGHNA, YSLEER. CDR3 sequence reads: CASTRRGQEKNIQYF. CDR3 bases: TGCGCCAGCACACGTCGGGGACAGGAAAAAAACATTCAGTACTTC.

The rearrangement joins TRBV5-1 to TRBJ2-5; maybe TRBD2 (5 bases). Germline V lookup: CDR1 SGHRS, CDR2 YFSETQ. The CDR3 sequence is 14 residues long. V dropped 6 bases and J dropped 1 base, with 13 bases sitting between them. The CDR3 bases are TGCGCCAGCACGGGATGGAGGAGCCAAGAGACCCAGTACTTC. It is translated as CASTGWRSQETQYF.

Written as DNA, the CDR3 is TGTGCCAGCAGTGAACGGGGAGACACCTACGAGCAGTACTTC. Encoded protein: CASSERGDTYEQYF. The rearrangement links TRBV6-1 to TRBJ2-7, with a tentative D call TRBD2 (5 bases). This CDR3 is 14 amino acids long. Trimming removed 2 bases from V and 2 bases from J, with 10 bases in between. Germline V gene sequence: CDR1 MNHNS, CDR2 SASEGT.

The table lists this clone with a count of one. The chain has TRBV6-5 and TRBJ2-1, with 10 bases aligning to TRBD2. The CDR3 spans 15 residues. Germline loops: CDR1 MNHEY, CDR2 SVGAGI. The trim removed 6 bases at V and 11 bases at J, leaving 13 bases unmatched. CDR3 DNA sequence: TGTGCCAGCAGGAAGGGGGCTAGCGGGAGCGGAAAGCAGTTCTTC. It codes for CASRKGASGSGKQFF.

The V and J genes are TRBV27 and TRBJ1-2; D gene unclear. Looked up from germline, CDR1 is MNHEY and CDR2 is SMNVEV (reference sequence). Trimming pared 3 bases from V and 4 bases from J, leaving 15 bases between. There are 15 residues in the CDR3. The CDR3 is CASSFFGEGSYGYTF. The CDR3 nucleotides read TGTGCCAGCAGTTTTTTCGGGGAAGGTAGCTATGGCTACACCTTC.

The chain recombines TRBV27 with TRBJ1-1, with D unresolved. Looked up from germline, CDR1 is MNHEY and CDR2 is SMNVEV (reference sequence). CDR3 size: 13 residues. With 5 bases removed from V and 4 bases from J, the gap between germline ends came to 11 bases. In DNA, the CDR3 is TGTGCCAGCAGTCCCTCATGGGGCACTGAAGCTTTCTTT. This codes for CASSPSWGTEAFF.

The genes are TRBV7-6 and TRBJ2-3, with D perhaps TRBD2 (5 bases). The CDR3 covers 16 residues. Germline V lookup: CDR1 SGHVS, CDR2 FNYEAQ. The V end was cut by 1 base, the J end by 6 bases, with 17 bases between. CDR3 nucleotides: TGTGCCAGCAGCTTAGTCGGGGTCACGGATATTGATACGCAGTATTTT. This encodes CASSLVGVTDIDTQYF.

The CDR3 here is CASTSDVSYEQYF. The CDR3 DNA is TGTGCCAGCACTTCCGACGTATCCTACGAGCAGTACTTC. The V gene is TRBV6-5, the J gene TRBJ2-7, with D unresolved. CDR1 and CDR2 from the germline V gene are MNHEY and SVGAGI. Trimming removed 7 bases at V and 1 base at J, with 11 bases between. The CDR3 sequence is 13 residues long.

The chain carries TRBV7-9 and TRBJ2-1, with 8 bases identical to TRBD2. The CDR3 sequence is 15 residues long. The J segment lost 7 bases and the V segment lost 3 bases, leaving 8 bases of the junction unmatched. CDR1 is SEHNR and CDR2 is FQNEAQ in the germline V gene (reference sequence). In DNA form, the CDR3 reads TGTGCCAGCAGCTTTTTTACGGGAGGGGATAATGAGCAGTTCTTC. Its translation is CASSFFTGGDNEQFF.

V is TRBV6-4 and J is TRBJ2-3, with 8 bases matching TRBD2. The CDR3 runs 14 residues. In germline, CDR1 is MRHNA, CDR2 SNTAGT. J gave up 0 bases and V 4 bases, and 0 bases lay outside the gene matches. CDR3 DNA: TGTGCCAGCAGTGCTAGCGGGAGCACAGATACGCAGTATTTT. This codes for CASSASGSTDTQYF.

V is TRBV4-2 and J is TRBJ2-5; the D gene is possibly TRBD1 (5 bases). V lost 1 base, J lost 5 bases, and 11 bases lay in between. Germline V gene data show CDR1 as LGHNA and CDR2 as YNFKEQ. The CDR3 is made up of 14 amino acids. CDR3 in amino acids: CASSQGQSRETQYF. In nucleotides, the CDR3 is TGTGCCAGCAGCCAAGGACAGTCCCGGGAGACCCAGTACTTC.

The V and J genes are TRBV6-6 and TRBJ2-3, with TRBD2 identical over 9 bases. The CDR3 runs to 14 residues. V shed 4 bases, J shed 4 bases, and the junction held 3 bases outside the gene matches. Germline V gene sequence: CDR1 MNHNY, CDR2 SVGAGI (reference sequence). CDR3 coding DNA: TGTGCCAGCAGTTCGCGGGGGGGGCCAGATACGCAGTATTTT. The encoded protein is CASSSRGGPDTQYF.

The chain couples TRBV18 to TRBJ2-1; D is perhaps TRBD2 (5 bases). The V end was cut by 4 bases, the J end by 3 bases, with 13 bases between. CDR3 size: 15 residues. Germline CDR1 KGHSH, CDR2 LQKENI. CDR3 sequence reads: CASSHSGTYYNEQFF. The DNA for the CDR3 is TGTGCCAGCTCACACAGCGGAACCTACTACAATGAGCAGTTCTTC.

The CDR3 DNA follows: TGTGCCAGCACCATTAAGCAGGGGGCATATGGCTACACCTTC. Translated, it gives CASTIKQGAYGYTF. V usage is TRBV2 and J usage is TRBJ1-2; 8 positions match TRBD1. The CDR3 has 14 amino acids. From germline, CDR1 is SNHLY and CDR2 FYNNEI. V lost 7 bases to trimming and J lost 5 bases; unmatched junction nucleotides: 9.

This chain connects TRBV10-3 to TRBJ1-4, with TRBD1 matching over 7 bases. J was trimmed by 8 bases and V by 10 bases; bases with no gene match: 10. The CDR3 spans 13 residues. The V gene's germline CDR1 is ENHRY and CDR2 SYGVKD. Here the CDR3 DNA reads TGTGCCACCCGGACAGGAGGCGAAGAAAAACTGTTTTTT. Protein: CATRTGGEEKLFF.